The sequence of this TCR beta chain was determined in a study of cytomegalovirus exposure and HLA in healthy donors. Study-level findings and limits: DRB1 showed the most TCR associations and HLA-C the fewest in a later analysis, as rates varied by HLA locus. Researchers counted some 150 TCR beta chains as cytomegalovirus-associated.

Vbeta (60) and Jbeta (13) primers were used in the PCR. TCRdb's table, derived via immunoSEQ multiplex PCR, lists solely in-frame clones and lacks some. The repertoire includes around 150,000 clones, nearly 80% of them detected once, and about 1% sits in the top ten. This clone appeared once. Its antigen remains unknown. CDR3 size: 16 residues. Germline CDR1 MGHRA, CDR2 YSYEKL. V lost 0 bases and J lost 5, with 14 bases in between. This clonotype was sampled from a woman aged 45-59 years in good health and CMV-seropositive. Sequencing used PBMCs. The chain couples TRBV4-1 to TRBJ1-5; no firm D call. Here the CDR3 DNA reads TGCGCCAGCAGCCAAGAAGCGGGCCAGTTGTATCAGCCCCAGCATTTT. Its protein is CASSQEAGQLYQPQHF.